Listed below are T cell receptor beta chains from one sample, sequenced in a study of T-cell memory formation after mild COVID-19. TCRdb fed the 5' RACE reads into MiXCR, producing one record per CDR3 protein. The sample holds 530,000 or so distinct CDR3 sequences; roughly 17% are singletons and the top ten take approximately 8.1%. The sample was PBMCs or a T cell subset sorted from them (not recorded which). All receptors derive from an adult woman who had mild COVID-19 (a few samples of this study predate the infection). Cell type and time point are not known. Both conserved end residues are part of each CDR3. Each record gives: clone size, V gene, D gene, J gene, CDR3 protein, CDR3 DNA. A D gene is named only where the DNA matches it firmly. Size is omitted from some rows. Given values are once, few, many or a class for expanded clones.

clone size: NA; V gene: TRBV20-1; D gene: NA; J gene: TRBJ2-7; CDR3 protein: CSAQTGPSYEQYF; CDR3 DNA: TGCAGTGCCCAGACAGGTCCGTCCTACGAGCAGTACTTC
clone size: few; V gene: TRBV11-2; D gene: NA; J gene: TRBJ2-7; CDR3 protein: CASSHDNYEQYF; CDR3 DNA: TGTGCCAGCAGCCACGATAACTACGAGCAGTACTTC
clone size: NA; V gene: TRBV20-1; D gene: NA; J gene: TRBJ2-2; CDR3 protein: CSARDRRTHTGELFF; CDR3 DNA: TGCAGTGCTAGAGATAGACGGACCCACACCGGGGAGCTGTTTTTT
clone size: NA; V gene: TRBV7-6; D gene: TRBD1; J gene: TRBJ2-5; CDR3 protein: CASRRTGGETQYF; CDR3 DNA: TGTGCCAGCAGACGGACAGGGGGAGAGACCCAGTACTTC
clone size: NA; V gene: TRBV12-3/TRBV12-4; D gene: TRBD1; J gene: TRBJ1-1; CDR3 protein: CASSLRSDRAEAFF; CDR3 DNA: TGTGCCAGCAGTTTACGGTCGGACAGGGCCGAAGCTTTCTTT
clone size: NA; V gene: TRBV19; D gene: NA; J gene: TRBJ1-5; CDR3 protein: CASSISRGRLFLNRPQHF; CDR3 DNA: TGTGCCAGTAGTATATCCAGGGGCCGTTTATTTTTGAATCGGCCCCAGCATTTT
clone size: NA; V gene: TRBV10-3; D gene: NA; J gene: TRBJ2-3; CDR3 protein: CAISEAGRPTDTQYF; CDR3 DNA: TGTGCCATCAGTGAGGCTGGCAGGCCGACAGATACGCAGTATTTT
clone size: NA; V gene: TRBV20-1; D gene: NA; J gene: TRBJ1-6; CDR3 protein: CSATSGGNGSPLHF; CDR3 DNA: TGCAGTGCTACCAGCGGAGGGAATGGTTCACCCCTCCACTTT
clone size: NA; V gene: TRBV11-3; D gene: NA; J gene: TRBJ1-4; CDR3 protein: CASSLEEVDEKLFF; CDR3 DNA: TGTGCCAGCAGCTTGGAGGAGGTCGATGAAAAACTGTTTTTT
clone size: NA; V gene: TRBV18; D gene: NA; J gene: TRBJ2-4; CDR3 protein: CASSPDQGWNIQYF; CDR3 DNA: TGTGCCAGCTCACCGGACCAGGGGTGGAACATTCAGTACTTC
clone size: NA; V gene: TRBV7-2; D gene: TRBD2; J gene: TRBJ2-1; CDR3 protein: CASRGLAGGGTRYNEQFF; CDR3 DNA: TGTGCCAGCAGAGGACTAGCGGGAGGGGGGACCAGGTACAATGAGCAGTTCTTC
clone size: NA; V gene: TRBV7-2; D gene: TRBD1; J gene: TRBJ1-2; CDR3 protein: CASSRARQGYGYTF; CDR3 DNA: TGTGCCAGCAGCCGTGCGAGACAGGGATATGGCTACACCTTC
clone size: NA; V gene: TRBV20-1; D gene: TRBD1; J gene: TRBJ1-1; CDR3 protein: CSATLDRGVTEAFF; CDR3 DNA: TGCAGTGCTACCTTAGACAGGGGAGTTACTGAAGCTTTCTTT
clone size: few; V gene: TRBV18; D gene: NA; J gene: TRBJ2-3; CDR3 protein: CASSPPLITDTQYF; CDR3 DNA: TGTGCCAGCTCACCACCATTAATCACAGATACGCAGTATTTT
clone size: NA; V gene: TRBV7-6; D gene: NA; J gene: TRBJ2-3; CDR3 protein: CASSLVGGISTDTQYF; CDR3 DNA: TGTGCCAGCAGCTTAGTAGGTGGGATTAGCACAGATACGCAGTATTTT
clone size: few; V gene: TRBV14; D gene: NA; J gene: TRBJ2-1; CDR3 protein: CASSWSLYNEQFF; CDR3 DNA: TGTGCCAGCAGTTGGTCCCTTTACAATGAGCAGTTCTTC
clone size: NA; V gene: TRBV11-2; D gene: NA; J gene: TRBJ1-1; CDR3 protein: CASSFDRRGTEAFF; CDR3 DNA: TGTGCCAGCAGCTTCGATCGGAGAGGGACTGAAGCTTTCTTT
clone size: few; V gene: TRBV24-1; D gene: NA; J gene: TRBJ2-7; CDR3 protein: CATSSGYSYEQYF; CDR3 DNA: TGTGCCACCAGTTCGGGGTACTCCTACGAGCAGTACTTC
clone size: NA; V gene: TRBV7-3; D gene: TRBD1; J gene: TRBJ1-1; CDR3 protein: CASSLTGNLFGTGEETEAFF; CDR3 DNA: TGTGCCAGCAGCTTAACGGGCAACCTCTTCGGGACAGGGGAGGAGACTGAAGCTTTCTTT
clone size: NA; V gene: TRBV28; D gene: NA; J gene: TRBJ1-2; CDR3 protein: CASSWSSYPYGYTF; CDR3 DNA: TGTGCCAGCAGTTGGTCTTCCTACCCCTATGGCTACACCTTC
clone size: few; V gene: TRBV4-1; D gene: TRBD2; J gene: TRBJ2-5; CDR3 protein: CASSHLAGGVETQYF; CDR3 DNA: TGCGCCAGCAGCCACCTAGCGGGGGGCGTCGAGACCCAGTACTTC
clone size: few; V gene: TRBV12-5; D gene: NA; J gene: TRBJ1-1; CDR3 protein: CASGLGPPGTEAFF; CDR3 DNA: TGTGCTAGTGGTTTGGGGCCCCCAGGCACTGAAGCTTTCTTT
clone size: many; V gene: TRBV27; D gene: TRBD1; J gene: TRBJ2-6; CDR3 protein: CASSLGQGTSGANVLTF; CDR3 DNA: TGTGCCAGCAGTTTGGGACAGGGAACATCTGGGGCCAACGTCCTGACTTTC
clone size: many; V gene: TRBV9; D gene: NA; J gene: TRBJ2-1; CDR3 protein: CASSPGDLRDEQFF; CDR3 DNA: TGTGCCAGCAGCCCCGGGGACTTGCGGGATGAGCAGTTCTTC
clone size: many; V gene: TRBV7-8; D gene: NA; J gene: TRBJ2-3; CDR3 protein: CASSLAGVRTDTQYF; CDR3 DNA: TGTGCCAGCAGCTTAGCAGGGGTACGCACAGATACGCAGTATTTT
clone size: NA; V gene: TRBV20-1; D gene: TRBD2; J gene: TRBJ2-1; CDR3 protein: CSAREPGRGEQFF; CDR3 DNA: TGCAGTGCTAGAGAGCCCGGGAGGGGTGAGCAGTTCTTC
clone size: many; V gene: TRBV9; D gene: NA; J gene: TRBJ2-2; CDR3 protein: CASSVEGNTGELFF; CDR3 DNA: TGTGCCAGCAGCGTCGAAGGGAACACCGGGGAGCTGTTTTTT
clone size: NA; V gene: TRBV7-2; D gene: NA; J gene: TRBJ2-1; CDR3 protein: CASSFYSGEYNEQFF; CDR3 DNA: TGTGCCAGCAGTTTCTACAGTGGCGAGTACAATGAGCAGTTCTTC
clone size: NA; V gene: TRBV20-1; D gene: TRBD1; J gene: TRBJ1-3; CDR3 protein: CSARDPTGPSSGNTIYF; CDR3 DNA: TGCAGTGCTAGAGATCCGACAGGGCCGAGCTCTGGAAACACCATATATTTT
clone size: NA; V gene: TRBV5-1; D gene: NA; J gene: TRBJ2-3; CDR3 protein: CASSSWGADTQYF; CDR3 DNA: TGCGCCAGCAGCAGCTGGGGTGCGGATACGCAGTATTTT
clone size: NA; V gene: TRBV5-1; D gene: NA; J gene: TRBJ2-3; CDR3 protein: CASSSPMDTQYF; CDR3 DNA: TGCGCCAGCAGCTCCCCTATGGATACGCAGTATTTT
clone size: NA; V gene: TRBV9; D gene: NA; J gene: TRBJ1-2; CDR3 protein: CASSVQGTATYGYTF; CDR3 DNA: TGTGCCAGCAGCGTACAGGGAACAGCCACATATGGCTACACCTTC
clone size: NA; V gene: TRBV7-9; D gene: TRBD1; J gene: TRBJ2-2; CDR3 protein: CASSSTGRLGNTGELFF; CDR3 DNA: TGTGCCAGCAGCTCGACAGGGCGATTGGGGAACACCGGGGAGCTGTTTTTT
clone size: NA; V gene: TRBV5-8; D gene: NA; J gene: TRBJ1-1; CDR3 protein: CASSLEEGRDTEAFF; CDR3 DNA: TGTGCCAGCAGCTTGGAGGAGGGCCGGGACACTGAAGCTTTCTTT
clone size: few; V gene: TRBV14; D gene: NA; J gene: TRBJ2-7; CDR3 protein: CASSQGRRFSYEQYF; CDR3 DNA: TGTGCCAGCAGCCAAGGGCGCCGATTCTCCTACGAGCAGTACTTC
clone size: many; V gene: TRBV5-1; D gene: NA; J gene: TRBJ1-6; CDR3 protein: CASSLVPSNSPLHF; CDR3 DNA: TGCGCCAGCAGCTTGGTCCCCAGCAATTCACCCCTCCACTTT
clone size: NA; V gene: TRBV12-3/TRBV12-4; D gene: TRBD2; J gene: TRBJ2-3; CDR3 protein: CASSFSDWVAGGPDTQYF; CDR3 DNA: TGTGCCAGCAGTTTTTCGGACTGGGTGGCGGGAGGGCCAGATACGCAGTATTTT
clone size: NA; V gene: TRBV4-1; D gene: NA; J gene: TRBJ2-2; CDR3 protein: CASSLSGVTGELFF; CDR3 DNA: TGCGCCAGCAGCCTCTCAGGGGTTACCGGGGAGCTGTTTTTT
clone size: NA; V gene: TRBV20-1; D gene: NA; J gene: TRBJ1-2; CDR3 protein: CSARIGQEFYGYTF; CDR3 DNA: TGCAGTGCTAGGATCGGGCAGGAATTCTATGGCTACACCTTC
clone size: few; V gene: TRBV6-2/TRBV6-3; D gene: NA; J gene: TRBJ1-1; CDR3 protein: CASSYFTTDRDEAFF; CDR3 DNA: TGTGCCAGCAGTTACTTCACCACCGACAGAGACGAAGCTTTCTTT
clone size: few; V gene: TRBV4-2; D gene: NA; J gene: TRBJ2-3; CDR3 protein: CASSQEPEGSTDTQYF; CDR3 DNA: TGTGCCAGCAGCCAAGAACCGGAGGGCAGCACAGATACGCAGTATTTT
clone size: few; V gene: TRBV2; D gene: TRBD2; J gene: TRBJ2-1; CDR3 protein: CASSFPPSGRAGEQFF; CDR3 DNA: TGTGCCAGCAGTTTCCCCCCTAGCGGGAGGGCCGGTGAGCAGTTCTTC
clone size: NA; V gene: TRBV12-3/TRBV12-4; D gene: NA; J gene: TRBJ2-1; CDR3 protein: CASRPQGFNEQFF; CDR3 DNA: TGTGCCAGCAGACCCCAGGGATTCAATGAGCAGTTCTTC
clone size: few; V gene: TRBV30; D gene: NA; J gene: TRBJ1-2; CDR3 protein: CAWSGRAVGYTF; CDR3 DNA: TGTGCCTGGAGTGGCAGGGCGGTTGGCTACACCTTC
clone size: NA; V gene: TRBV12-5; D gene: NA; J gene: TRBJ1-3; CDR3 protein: CASGLQGNTIYF; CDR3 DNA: TGTGCTAGTGGTTTGCAGGGAAACACCATATATTTT
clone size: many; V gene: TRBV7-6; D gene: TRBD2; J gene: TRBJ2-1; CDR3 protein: CASSSLAGGYNEQFF; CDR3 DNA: TGTGCCAGCAGCTCCCTAGCGGGAGGGTACAATGAGCAGTTCTTC
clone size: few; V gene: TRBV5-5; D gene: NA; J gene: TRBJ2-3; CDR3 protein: CASSLGMRRGSGDTQYF; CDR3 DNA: TGTGCCAGCAGCTTGGGGATGAGGAGGGGGTCGGGAGATACGCAGTATTTT
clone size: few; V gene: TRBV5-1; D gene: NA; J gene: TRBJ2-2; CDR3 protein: CASSLEVAAELFF; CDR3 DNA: TGCGCCAGCAGCTTGGAGGTCGCAGCGGAGCTGTTTTTT
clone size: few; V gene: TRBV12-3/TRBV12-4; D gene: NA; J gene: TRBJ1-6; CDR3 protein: CASSRTRDSPLHF; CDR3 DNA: TGTGCCAGCAGCCGTACCCGGGATTCACCCCTCCACTTT
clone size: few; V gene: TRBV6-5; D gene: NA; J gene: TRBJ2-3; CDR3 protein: CASSPILGGPRDTQYF; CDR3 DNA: TGTGCCAGCAGTCCAATCCTAGGAGGGCCAAGGGATACGCAGTATTTT
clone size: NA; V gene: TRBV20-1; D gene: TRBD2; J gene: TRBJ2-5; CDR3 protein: CSARVAGVQETQYF; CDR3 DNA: TGCAGTGCTAGAGTGGCGGGGGTTCAAGAGACCCAGTACTTC
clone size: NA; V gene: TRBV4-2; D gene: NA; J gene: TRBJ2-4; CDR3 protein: CASSQEGQGNIQYF; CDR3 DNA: TGTGCCAGCAGCCAAGAAGGGCAGGGAAACATTCAGTACTTC
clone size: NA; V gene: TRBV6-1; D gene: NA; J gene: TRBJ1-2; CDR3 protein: CASSELAASYGYTF; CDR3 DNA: TGTGCCAGCAGTGAATTGGCGGCAAGCTATGGCTACACCTTC
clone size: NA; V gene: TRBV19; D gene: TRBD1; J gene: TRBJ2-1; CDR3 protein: CASSKGDSRAYNEQFF; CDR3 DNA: TGTGCCAGTAGTAAAGGGGACAGCCGAGCCTACAATGAGCAGTTCTTC
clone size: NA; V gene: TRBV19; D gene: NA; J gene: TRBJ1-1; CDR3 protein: CASRLDPEAFF; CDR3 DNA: TGTGCCAGTAGACTAGACCCTGAAGCTTTCTTT
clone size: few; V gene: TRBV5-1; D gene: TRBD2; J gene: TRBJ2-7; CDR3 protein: CASSSTPASSGNYEQYF; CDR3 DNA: TGCGCCAGCAGCTCCACTCCAGCGTCTAGCGGGAACTACGAGCAGTACTTC
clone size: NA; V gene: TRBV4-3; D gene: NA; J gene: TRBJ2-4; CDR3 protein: CASSQDSATLENIQYF; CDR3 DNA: TGCGCCAGCAGCCAAGATTCGGCTACGCTGGAAAACATTCAGTACTTC
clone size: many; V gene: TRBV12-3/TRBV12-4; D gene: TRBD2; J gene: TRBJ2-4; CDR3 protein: CASTGAGARQYF; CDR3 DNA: TGTGCCAGCACCGGGGCGGGAGCCCGGCAGTACTTC